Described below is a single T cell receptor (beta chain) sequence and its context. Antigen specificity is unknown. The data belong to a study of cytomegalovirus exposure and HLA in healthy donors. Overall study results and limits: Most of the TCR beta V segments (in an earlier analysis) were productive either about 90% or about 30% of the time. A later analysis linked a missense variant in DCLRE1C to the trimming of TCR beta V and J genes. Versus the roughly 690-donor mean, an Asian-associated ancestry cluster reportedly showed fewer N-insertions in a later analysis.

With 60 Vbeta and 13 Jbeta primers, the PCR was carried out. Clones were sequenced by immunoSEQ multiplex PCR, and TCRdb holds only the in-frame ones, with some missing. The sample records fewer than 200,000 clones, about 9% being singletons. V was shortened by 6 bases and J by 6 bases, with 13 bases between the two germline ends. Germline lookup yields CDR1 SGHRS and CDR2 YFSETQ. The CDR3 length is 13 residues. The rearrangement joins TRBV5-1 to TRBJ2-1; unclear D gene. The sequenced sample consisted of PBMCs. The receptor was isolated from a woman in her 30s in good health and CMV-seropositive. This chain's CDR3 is CASTPGQVNEQFF. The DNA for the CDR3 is TGCGCCAGCACACCCGGTCAGGTCAATGAGCAGTTCTTC. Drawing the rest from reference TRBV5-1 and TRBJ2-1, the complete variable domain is KAGVTQTPRYLIKTRGQQVTLSCSPISGHRSVSWYQQTPGQGLQFLFEYFSETQRNKGNFPGRFSGRQFSNSRSEMNVSTLELGDSALYLCASTPGQVNEQFFGPGTRLTVL.